These 31 T cell receptor beta chains were all obtained from the same sample, sequenced in a study of CD4 T cells in relation to SARS-CoV-2 and coronaviruses. The unexposed donors gave CD4+ T cells in about 2011-2019, prior to COVID-19. The repertoire was sequenced with immunoSEQ multiplex PCR; TCRdb's copy has only in-frame clones and lacks some. Of around 69,000 clones in the sample, about 94% were seen once. Sequencing was performed on naive CD4+ T cells from PBMCs. Subset specified: naive CD4+ T cells isolated by negative enrichment. These TCRs come from a human donor in good health.

The chain links TRBV5-1 to TRBJ2-5; D ambiguous. This CDR3 has 13 amino acids. Trimming left V 1 base short and J 7 bases short, with 11 bases between. Germline V CDR1 and CDR2: SGHRS, YFSETQ. DNA for the CDR3: TGCGCCAGCAGCTTGATTCCTGAAAGGACCCAGTACTTC. This codes for CASSLIPERTQYF.

This chain links TRBV24-1 with TRBJ2-3, with 8 bases lining up with TRBD1. The V gene's germline CDR1 is KGHDR and CDR2 SFDVKD. The CDR3 is made up of 15 amino acids. Trimming removed 5 bases from V and 4 bases from J; junction bases left unmatched: 7. For the CDR3, the DNA is TGTGCCACCAGTGTTGCTGGACAGGGACCAGATACGCAGTATTTT. It yields the protein CATSVAGQGPDTQYF.

The chain combines TRBV28 with TRBJ2-7, with TRBD2 matching over 12 bases. The CDR3 has 16 amino acids. V lost 6 bases to trimming and J lost 3 bases; unmatched junction nucleotides: 9. Germline V CDR1 and CDR2: MDHEN, SYDVKM. CDR3 sequence (DNA): TGTGCCAGCAGGAATGGGGCGGGACTAGCGGGCTACGAGCAGTACTTC. This encodes CASRNGAGLAGYEQYF.

Turning to this clone: Germline is not matched at one junction end, which may reflect a read error. The CDR3 sequence is CASSSEGGPGQHF. The CDR3 nucleotides read TGTGCCAGCAGCTCAGAGGGTGGTCCCGGGCAGCACTTC. The genes are TRBV7-9 and TRBJ2-5; possible D gene TRBD2, 5 bases. The CDR3 consists of 13 residues. Germline CDR1 reads SEHNR; CDR2 reads FQNEAQ (reference sequence). The full variable domain, in which reference TRBV7-9 and TRBJ2-5 provide the parts outside the CDR3, is DTGVSQNPRHKITKRGQNVTFRCDPISEHNRLYWYRQTLGQGPEFLTYFQNEAQLEKSRLLSDRFSAERPKGSFSTLEIQRTEQGDSAMYLCASSSEGGPGQHFGPGTRLLVL.

J is TRBJ2-3 and V is TRBV6-5, with 8 bases that match TRBD2. Trimming removed 7 bases from V and 3 bases from J; junction bases left unmatched: 9. Germline CDR1 is MNHEY and CDR2 is SVGAGI. The CDR3 is made up of 15 amino acids. The CDR3 loop reads CASTQLAALTDTQYF. As DNA, the CDR3 is TGTGCCAGCACCCAACTAGCGGCCCTAACAGATACGCAGTATTTT.

CDR3 residues: CASSQEPGPGNTIYF. CDR3 DNA: TGTGCCAGCAGCCAAGAACCAGGGCCTGGAAACACCATATATTTT. The rearrangement links TRBV3-1 (or the pseudogene TRBV3-2) to TRBJ1-3, with D perhaps TRBD1 (5 bases). This CDR3 spans 15 amino acids. Trimming took off 0 bases at V and 2 bases at J, with 8 bases between the two ends. Germline values: CDR1 LGHDT, CDR2 YNNKEL (reference sequence).

The V and J genes are TRBV11-2 and TRBJ1-3; no clear D. V was pared by 3 bases and J by 6 bases, with 15 bases between. The germline CDR1 and CDR2 sequences are SGHAT and FQNNGV. The CDR3 is made up of 15 amino acids. CDR3 nucleotides: TGTGCCAGCAGCTTGTCTAACAGCTTCCTAAACACCATATATTTT. This codes for CASSLSNSFLNTIYF.

The V gene is TRBV28, the J gene TRBJ2-7; TRBD1 or TRBD2 may be the D gene (6 bases each). Trimming took off 4 bases at V and 0 bases at J, with 16 bases between the two ends. The CDR3 is 16 amino acids. CDR1 and CDR2 (germline): MDHEN, SYDVKM. CDR3 DNA: TGTGCCAGCAGTTCGGGGGACATGGGGGGCTCCTACGAGCAGTACTTC. Its protein product is CASSSGDMGGSYEQYF. The full variable domain, completed using reference TRBV28 and TRBJ2-7, is DVKVTQSSRYLVKRTGEKVFLECVQDMDHENMFWYRQDPGLGLRLIYFSYDVKMKEKGDIPEGYSVSREKKERFSLILESASTNQTSMYLCASSSGDMGGSYEQYFGPGTRLTVT.

This sequence joins TRBV3-1 (or the pseudogene TRBV3-2) and TRBJ1-2, with TRBD1 matching over 9 bases. The CDR3 is 15 residues long. J lost 3 bases, V lost 4 bases, and 6 bases had no gene match. The V gene's germline CDR1 is LGHDT and CDR2 YNNKEL (reference sequence). Written as DNA, the CDR3 is TGTGCCAGCAGCCCCATTGACAGGGGGGACTATGGCTACACCTTC. This codes for CASSPIDRGDYGYTF.

The V gene is TRBV5-5, the J gene TRBJ2-1; a weak D match, TRBD1 (5 bases). This CDR3 region has 14 residues. CDR1 and CDR2 from the germline V gene are SGHKS and YYEKEE (reference sequence). V shed 1 base and J shed 7 bases, with 12 bases lying between them. CDR3 residues: CASSLTGRGNEQFF. The CDR3 region has the DNA TGTGCCAGCAGCTTGACAGGTCGTGGAAATGAGCAGTTCTTC.

The chain links TRBV5-1 to TRBJ2-1, with D possibly being TRBD2 (6 bases). With 5 bases removed from V and 4 bases from J, the gap between germline ends came to 16 bases. In germline, CDR1 is SGHRS, CDR2 YFSETQ. This CDR3 region has 15 residues. This CDR3 reads CASRTGVITYNEQFF. The CDR3 nucleotides are TGCGCCAGCAGAACGGGAGTCATAACATACAATGAGCAGTTCTTC.

The chain has TRBV19 and TRBJ2-5; 13 bases are a match to TRBD2. Unmatched junction bases numbered 6, after V lost 4 bases and J lost 4 bases. CDR1 LNHDA and CDR2 SQIVND come from the germline V gene (reference sequence). The CDR3 loop spans 16 amino acids. This CDR3 is CASSRTSGSSVETQYF. The CDR3 DNA is TGTGCCAGTAGTAGGACTAGCGGGAGCTCCGTAGAGACCCAGTACTTC. The whole variable domain, filled in from reference TRBV19 and TRBJ2-5, reads DGGITQSPKYLFRKEGQNVTLSCEQNLNHDAMYWYRQDPGQGLRLIYYSQIVNDFQKGDIAEGYSVSREKKESFPLTVTSAQKNPTAFYLCASSRTSGSSVETQYFGPGTRLLVL.

The chain uses TRBV27 and TRBJ1-5; maybe TRBD1 (5 bases). This CDR3 spans 14 amino acids. Between the trimmed V and J ends, which lost 5 bases and 5 bases, there was a span of 13 bases. Germline values: CDR1 MNHEY, CDR2 SMNVEV (reference sequence). The CDR3 sequence: CASSPRDRYQPQHF. The CDR3 DNA follows: TGTGCCAGCAGTCCGCGAGACAGATATCAGCCCCAGCATTTT.

This rearrangement joins TRBV6-6 to TRBJ2-6, with D hard to call. Germline V gene lookup returns CDR1 MNHNY and CDR2 SVGAGI (reference sequence). CDR3 size: 14 residues. The V and J ends lost 5 bases and 2 bases respectively, with 7 bases between them. CDR3 protein: CASSPAPGANVLTF. As DNA, the CDR3 is TGTGCCAGCAGTCCCGCCCCTGGGGCCAACGTCCTGACTTTC.

The chain employs TRBV5-1 and TRBJ2-3; D is perhaps TRBD1 or TRBD2 (6 bases each). The CDR3 sequence is 16 residues long. V lost 0 bases to trimming and J lost 6 bases, with 17 bases between them. The germline V gene encodes CDR1 SGHRS and CDR2 YFSETQ. CDR3 region: CASSLVPGANVDTQYF. Written as DNA, the CDR3 is TGCGCCAGCAGCTTGGTTCCGGGGGCGAACGTGGATACGCAGTATTTT.

This chain links TRBV5-1 with TRBJ2-2; TRBD2 aligns across 11 bases. CDR1 SGHRS and CDR2 YFSETQ come from the germline V gene. The CDR3 is made up of 17 amino acids. Trimming at V came to 4 bases and at J to 4 bases, leaving 9 bases not matched to a gene. The CDR3 DNA is TGCGCCAGCAGCCCTGCGCCGACTAGCGGGACCACCGGGGAGCTGTTTTTT. This gives the protein CASSPAPTSGTTGELFF.

The chain links TRBV10-1 to TRBJ2-1, with no clear D. The V end lost 4 bases, the J end lost 5 bases, and 12 bases lay between the germline ends. CDR3 length equals 14 residues. CDR1 is WNHNN and CDR2 is SYGVQD in the germline V gene (reference sequence). CDR3 coding DNA: TGCGCCAGCAGTGGGGGAAACTCAGACAATGAGCAGTTCTTC. It is translated as CASSGGNSDNEQFF.

The CDR3 bases are TGTGCCAGCAGCACAGGAGGGGGAAATACTGAAGCTTTCTTT. This translates into CASSTGGGNTEAFF. V and J are TRBV5-4 and TRBJ1-1, with a possible D match to TRBD1 (6 bases). This CDR3 has 14 amino acids. Germline CDR1 reads SGHNT; CDR2 reads YYREEE (reference sequence). Trimming took 4 bases from V and 5 from J, leaving 15 bases between them.

The chain employs TRBV7-3 and TRBJ1-6, with D possibly being TRBD1 (5 bases). V shed 4 bases and J shed 10 bases, with 17 bases lying between them. Germline lookup yields CDR1 SGHTA and CDR2 FQGTGA. The length of the CDR3 is 15 residues. The CDR3 reads CASSSGRGVRSPLHF. The CDR3 DNA reads TGTGCCAGCAGCTCCGGTCGAGGGGTGAGATCACCCCTCCACTTT.

The J gene is TRBJ2-1, the V gene TRBV11-3; TRBD2 agrees at 10 bases. Germline V gives CDR1 SGHNT, CDR2 YENEEA. The ends lost 2 bases at V and 5 bases at J; junction bases unmatched: 6. The CDR3 loop spans 16 amino acids. In DNA form, the CDR3 reads TGTGCCAGCAGCTTATCAGGGCTAGCGGGAGACAATGAGCAGTTCTTC. It yields the protein CASSLSGLAGDNEQFF.

The rearrangement uses TRBV5-1 and TRBJ2-1; 11 bases map to TRBD2. The CDR3 covers 18 residues. The germline gives CDR1 SGHRS, CDR2 YFSETQ. V was clipped by 4 bases and J by 5 bases; unmatched bases: 14. The CDR3 coding sequence is TGCGCCAGCAGCCGGGGGGGACTAGCGGATACTTTGGACAATGAGCAGTTCTTC. The encoded protein is CASSRGGLADTLDNEQFF.

J is TRBJ2-7 and V is TRBV18; 8 nucleotides align to TRBD2. Germline V CDR1 and CDR2: KGHSH, LQKENI. This CDR3 is 15 amino acids long. The V and J ends lost 6 bases and 1 base, in that order; junction bases with no gene match: 8. The CDR3 is CASSPRERGSYEQYF. The CDR3, as DNA: TGTGCCAGCTCTCCAAGGGAGCGGGGGTCCTACGAGCAGTACTTC. Combining the CDR3 with reference TRBV18 and TRBJ2-7 gives the whole variable domain NAGVMQNPRHLVRRRGQEARLRCSPMKGHSHVYWYRQLPEEGLKFMVYLQKENIIDESGMPKERFSAEFPKEGPSILRIQQVVRGDSAAYFCASSPRERGSYEQYFGPGTRLTVT.

The chain couples TRBV18 to TRBJ1-1, with a weak D call TRBD1 (5 bases). The CDR3 extends over 13 amino acids. The V end lost 0 bases, the J end lost 8 bases, and 10 bases lay between the germline ends. The germline V gene encodes CDR1 KGHSH and CDR2 LQKENI. The DNA for the CDR3 is TGTGCCAGCTCACCACCGGGTGGGGCCGAAGCTTTCTTT. This translates into CASSPPGGAEAFF.

This chain joins TRBV18 and TRBJ2-7; 7 bases map to TRBD2. V shed 1 base and J 3 bases; nucleotides not matched to a gene: 3. This CDR3 contains 14 residues. CDR1 KGHSH and CDR2 LQKENI come from the germline V gene. In DNA, the CDR3 is TGTGCCAGCTCACCACAGCGGGATAGCTACGAGCAGTACTTC. This gives the protein CASSPQRDSYEQYF.

The CDR3 coding sequence is TGCGCCAGCAGCTTGGTGGATGAGCAGTTCTTC. The encoded protein is CASSLVDEQFF. The V and J genes are TRBV5-1 and TRBJ2-1, with D unresolved. Germline V gene lookup returns CDR1 SGHRS and CDR2 YFSETQ. V was trimmed by 0 bases and J by 8 bases, leaving 3 bases between them. The CDR3 consists of 11 residues. Together with reference TRBV5-1 and TRBJ2-1, the CDR3 gives the full variable domain: KAGVTQTPRYLIKTRGQQVTLSCSPISGHRSVSWYQQTPGQGLQFLFEYFSETQRNKGNFPGRFSGRQFSNSRSEMNVSTLELGDSALYLCASSLVDEQFFGPGTRLTVL.

The CDR3: CASSRGLAGGRNEQFF. The CDR3 DNA sequence: TGTGCCAGCAGCCGGGGGCTAGCGGGAGGCCGGAATGAGCAGTTCTTC. The chain links TRBV4-2 to TRBJ2-1, with 11 bases lining up with TRBD2. This CDR3 spans 16 amino acids. Trimming at V came to 4 bases and at J to 7 bases, leaving 9 bases not matched to a gene. Germline-derived CDR1 and CDR2 are LGHNA and YNFKEQ.

The J gene is TRBJ2-7, the V gene TRBV28; no clear D gene. The V end was cut by 2 bases, the J end by 4 bases, with 12 bases between. The CDR3 is 14 residues long. Germline assignment: CDR1 MDHEN and CDR2 SYDVKM. In nucleotides, the CDR3 is TGTGCCAGCAGTTTAAGGCACCAGATTTACGAGCAGTACTTC. Its protein product is CASSLRHQIYEQYF.

The V call is TRBV19, the J call TRBJ2-1, with 8 bases aligning to TRBD2. Per germline, CDR1 LNHDA and CDR2 SQIVND (reference sequence). The CDR3 has 16 residues. Losses at the gene ends were 5 bases for V and 7 bases for J; bases not matched to a gene: 13. The CDR3 DNA sequence: TGTGCCAGTAGTGCTGGACTAGCAGGACTGGTGAATGAGCAGTTCTTC. Protein: CASSAGLAGLVNEQFF. The whole variable domain, remainder taken from reference TRBV19 and TRBJ2-1, is DGGITQSPKYLFRKEGQNVTLSCEQNLNHDAMYWYRQDPGQGLRLIYYSQIVNDFQKGDIAEGYSVSREKKESFPLTVTSAQKNPTAFYLCASSAGLAGLVNEQFFGPGTRLTVL.

J is TRBJ1-3 and V is TRBV19, with 7 bases lining up with TRBD1. The junction had 8 bases not matched to a gene; V was cut back by 3 bases and J by 3 bases. Germline CDR1 LNHDA, CDR2 SQIVND (reference sequence). The CDR3 has 16 residues. The CDR3 nucleotides read TGTGCCAGTAGTATTGGGGACAGTTGGAGTGGAAACACCATATATTTT. Translation: CASSIGDSWSGNTIYF.

This chain joins TRBV20-1 and TRBJ2-7, with TRBD2 matching 8 bases. The CDR3 covers 11 residues. Germline V gene sequence: CDR1 DFQATT, CDR2 SNEGSKA (reference sequence). The DNA for the CDR3 is TGCAGGGGGACTAGCTCCTACGAGCAGTACTTC. Translation: CRGTSSYEQYF.

The rearrangement joins TRBV6-5 to TRBJ2-2, with D tentatively TRBD2 (5 bases). Germline V gene data show CDR1 as MNHEY and CDR2 as SVGAGI. Trimming pared 2 bases from V and 6 bases from J, leaving 13 bases between. The CDR3 sequence is 15 residues long. Here the CDR3 DNA reads TGTGCCAGCAGTTACCGAGGGAGCTCCCCCGGGGAGCTGTTTTTT. Its protein product is CASSYRGSSPGELFF.